This T cell receptor beta chain was sequenced for a study of CD8 T cells in Susac syndrome. General study findings and limits: The study conceded that relatively few individuals underwent its TCR sequencing and HLA analysis.

With regard to this clonotype: Its antigen is not identified.

Germline CDR1 reads MDHEN; CDR2 reads SYDVKM. Trimming shortened V by 3 bases and J by 9 bases, and 15 bases separated the two germline ends. This CDR3 is built from 14 residues. A quantity of 0.5 to 1 ug RNA underwent reverse transcription using random hexamers. The method of amplification for TCR beta CDR3 was immunoSEQ multiplex PCR, covering 54 Vbeta and 13 Jbeta. Each CDR3 protein is one row after TCRdb ran MiXCR on the immunoSEQ multiplex PCR reads. The sample records around 230,000 distinct CDR3 sequences, 95% being singletons. TCR beta was sequenced from blood CD8+ and CD4+ T cells. It was negative isolation that provided the CD8+ and CD4+ T cells, whereas TEMRA cells were enriched by FACS.

This sequence was found in a human donor with multiple sclerosis. The chain couples TRBV28 to TRBJ2-1; D remains unclear. The sequenced sample consisted of CD4+ T cells from PBMCs. The CDR3 bases are TGTGCCAGCAGTTTGATCGTCGTGTGGTCTGAGCAGTTCTTC. Translating gives CASSLIVVWSEQFF.